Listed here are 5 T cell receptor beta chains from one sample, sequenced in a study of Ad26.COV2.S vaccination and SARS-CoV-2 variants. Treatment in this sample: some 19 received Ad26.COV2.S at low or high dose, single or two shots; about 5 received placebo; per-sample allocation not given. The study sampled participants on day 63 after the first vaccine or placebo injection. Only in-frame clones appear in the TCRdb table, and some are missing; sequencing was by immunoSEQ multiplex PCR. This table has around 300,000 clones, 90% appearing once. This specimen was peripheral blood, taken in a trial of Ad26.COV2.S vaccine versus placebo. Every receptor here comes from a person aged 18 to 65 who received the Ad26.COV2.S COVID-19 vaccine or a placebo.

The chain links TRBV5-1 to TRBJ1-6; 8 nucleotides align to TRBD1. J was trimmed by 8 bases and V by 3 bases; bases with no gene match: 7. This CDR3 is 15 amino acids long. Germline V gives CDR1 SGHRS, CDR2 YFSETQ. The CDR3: CASSSGGSLHSPLHF. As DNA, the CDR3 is TGCGCCAGCAGCTCAGGGGGCAGTCTTCATTCACCCCTCCACTTT. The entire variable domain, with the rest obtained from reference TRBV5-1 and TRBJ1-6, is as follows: KAGVTQTPRYLIKTRGQQVTLSCSPISGHRSVSWYQQTPGQGLQFLFEYFSETQRNKGNFPGRFSGRQFSNSRSEMNVSTLELGDSALYLCASSSGGSLHSPLHFGNGTRLTVT.

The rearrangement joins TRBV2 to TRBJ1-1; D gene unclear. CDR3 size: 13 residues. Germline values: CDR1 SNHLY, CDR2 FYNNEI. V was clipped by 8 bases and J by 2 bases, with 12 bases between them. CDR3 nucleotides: TGTGCCAGCCAGTATACAAGCAACACTGAAGCTTTCTTT. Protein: CASQYTSNTEAFF.

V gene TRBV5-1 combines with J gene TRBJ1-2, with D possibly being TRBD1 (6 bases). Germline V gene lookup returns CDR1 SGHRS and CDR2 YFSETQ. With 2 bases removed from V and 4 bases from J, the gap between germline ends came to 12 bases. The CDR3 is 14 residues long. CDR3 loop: CASSLEGVGYGYTF. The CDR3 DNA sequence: TGCGCCAGCAGCTTAGAGGGGGTGGGCTATGGCTACACCTTC.

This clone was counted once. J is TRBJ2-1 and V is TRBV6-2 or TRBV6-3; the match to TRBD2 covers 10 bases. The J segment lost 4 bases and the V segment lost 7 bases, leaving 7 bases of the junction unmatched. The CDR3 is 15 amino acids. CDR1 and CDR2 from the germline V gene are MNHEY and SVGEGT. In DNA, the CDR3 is TGTGCCAGCATCCCAGCGGGGGGGTCTTACAATGAGCAGTTCTTC. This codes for CASIPAGGSYNEQFF.

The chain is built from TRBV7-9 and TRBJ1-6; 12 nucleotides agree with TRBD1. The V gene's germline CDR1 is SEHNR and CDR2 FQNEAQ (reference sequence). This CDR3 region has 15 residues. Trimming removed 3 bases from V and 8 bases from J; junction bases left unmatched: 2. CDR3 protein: CASSLGQGAHSPLHF. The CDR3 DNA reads TGTGCCAGCAGCTTGGGACAGGGGGCGCATTCACCCCTCCACTTT.